Shown below are 16 T cell receptor beta chains from a single sample sequenced in a study of breast tumors, draining lymph nodes, adjacent tissues. One entry per CDR3 protein, called by TCRdb with MiXCR from the multiplex PCR reads. The sample lists under 45,000 distinct CDR3 sequences; roughly 36% were seen once. The specimen was breast tumor tissue. These receptors were obtained from a female donor with breast cancer. Some clones in this sample may be carry-over from other donors' samples.

At least ten counts were recorded for this clonotype. V is TRBV11-3 and J is TRBJ2-3, with D tentatively TRBD1 (6 bases). Germline assignment: CDR1 SGHNT and CDR2 YENEEA. The CDR3 is 14 residues long. V was cut by 4 bases and J by 1 base, with 9 bases left in between. Written as DNA, the CDR3 is TGTGCCAGCAGCTCCAGGGGTGGCACAGATACGCAGTATTTT. Its translation: CASSSRGGTDTQYF.

The rearrangement links TRBV9 to TRBJ2-1; 8 bases match TRBD2. The CDR3 length is 17 residues. The germline V gene encodes CDR1 SGDLS and CDR2 YYNGEE. Germline trimming cut 4 bases from V and 10 bases from J; bases unmatched to any gene: 19. CDR3 residues: CASSSQGLAGPRVEQFF. The DNA of the CDR3 is TGTGCCAGCAGCTCCCAAGGACTAGCAGGACCTCGGGTGGAGCAGTTCTTC. The entire variable domain, with the rest obtained from reference TRBV9 and TRBJ2-1, is as follows: DSGVTQTPKHLITATGQRVTLRCSPRSGDLSVYWYQQSLDQGLQFLIQYYNGEERAKGNILERFSAQQFPDLHSELNLSSLELGDSALYFCASSSQGLAGPRVEQFFGPGTRLTVL.

This clonotype was recorded at least ten times. The chain carries TRBV4-3 and TRBJ1-3; D ambiguous. The length of the CDR3 is 15 residues. V shed 1 base and J shed 4 bases, with 11 bases lying between them. CDR1 is LGHNA and CDR2 is YSLEER in the germline V gene. The CDR3 protein is CASSQGGRSGNTIYF. As DNA, the CDR3 is TGCGCCAGCAGCCAAGGTGGGAGGTCCGGAAACACCATATATTTT.

Concerning this clonotype itself: It may be a read error: a sequence one base away is much more abundant. This chain uses TRBV12-3 or TRBV12-4 with TRBJ2-5, with D possibly matching TRBD2 (5 bases). The CDR3 has 14 amino acids. V gave up 5 bases and J gave up 3 bases, with 13 bases separating them. CDR3 sequence (DNA): TGTGCCAGCAGTGAAATGGTGGGAGAAGAGACCCAGTACTTC. Protein product: CASSEMVGEETQYF.

This clonotype was detected a few times. V is TRBV12-3 or TRBV12-4 and J is TRBJ2-1; D might be TRBD1 or TRBD2, each matching 5 bases. The CDR3 totals 15 residues. Trimming removed 3 bases at V and 5 bases at J, with 14 bases between. The CDR3 DNA follows: TGTGCCAGCAGTTTCCCCAGGGAGCTCCACAATGAGCAGTTCTTC. Protein: CASSFPRELHNEQFF.

This clonotype came up many times. CDR3 coding DNA: TGTGCCAGCAGCTTTTTCGGTGGGCCTTACAATGAGCAGTTCTTC. It is translated as CASSFFGGPYNEQFF. The chain carries TRBV11-2 and TRBJ2-1; D is unclear. The CDR3 is 15 residues long. V lost 3 bases to trimming and J lost 4 bases, with 13 bases between them. CDR1 is SGHAT and CDR2 is FQNNGV in the germline V gene.

This clonotype has a single count. A single base separates this from a much larger clone, so it may be a read error. CDR3: CASSIGLSYERYF. The CDR3 DNA reads TGTGCCAGTAGTATTGGACTATCCTACGAGCGGTACTTC. This rearrangement joins TRBV19 to TRBJ2-7, with D possibly TRBD2 on 6 matching bases. The CDR3 is made up of 13 amino acids. Per germline, CDR1 LNHDA and CDR2 SQIVND (reference sequence).

In its sample, this clonotype was seen many times. The V and J genes are TRBV2 and TRBJ2-3; D perhaps matches TRBD2 (6 bases). V was shortened by 3 bases and J by 2 bases, with 18 bases between the two germline ends. This CDR3 has 17 amino acids. CDR1 is SNHLY, CDR2 FYNNEI, per germline. The CDR3 DNA follows: TGTGCCAGCAGTGAGTTGGGTCCTAGCGTAAACACAGATACGCAGTATTTT. Translating it yields CASSELGPSVNTDTQYF.

In this sample, this clonotype turned up many times. The chain joins TRBV20-1 to TRBJ1-4, with TRBD1 as a possible D gene (6 bases). There are 17 residues in the CDR3. V lost 1 base to trimming and J lost 0 bases, with 15 bases between them. From germline, CDR1 is DFQATT and CDR2 SNEGSKA (reference sequence). CDR3 nucleotide sequence: TGCAGTGCTAGAGGGGGGGCGAGGGCTGCAACTAATGAAAAACTGTTTTTT. This sequence encodes CSARGGARAATNEKLFF.

This clonotype was counted many times. The V and J genes are TRBV7-9 and TRBJ2-5; 8 positions match TRBD2. V lost 1 base to trimming and J lost 2 bases; unmatched junction nucleotides: 3. Germline V CDR1 and CDR2: SEHNR, FQNEAQ (reference sequence). This CDR3 spans 15 amino acids. This CDR3 is CASSLVAGGQETQYF. For the CDR3, the DNA is TGTGCCAGCAGCTTAGTGGCGGGAGGACAAGAGACCCAGTACTTC. Variable domain in full (rest from reference TRBV7-9 and TRBJ2-5): DTGVSQNPRHKITKRGQNVTFRCDPISEHNRLYWYRQTLGQGPEFLTYFQNEAQLEKSRLLSDRFSAERPKGSFSTLEIQRTEQGDSAMYLCASSLVAGGQETQYFGPGTRLLVL.

This clonotype was seen ten or more times. The chain combines TRBV19 with TRBJ2-7; 10 bases agree with TRBD2. This CDR3 comprises 13 residues. Losses at the gene ends were 3 bases for V and 7 bases for J; bases not matched to a gene: 3. Germline-derived CDR1 and CDR2 are LNHDA and SQIVND (reference sequence). Here the CDR3 reads CASSIRTSGEQYF. The CDR3 bases are TGTGCCAGTAGTATCAGGACTAGCGGAGAGCAGTACTTC.

The sample holds many counts of this clonotype. The J gene is TRBJ2-7, the V gene TRBV6-2 or TRBV6-3; no reliable D call. This CDR3 comprises 13 residues. V dropped 6 bases and J dropped 2 bases, with 11 bases sitting between them. From germline, CDR1 is MNHEY and CDR2 SVGEGT. CDR3 coding DNA: TGTGCCAGCAGAGCCCCGGGCCCCTACGAGCAGTACTTC. It is translated as CASRAPGPYEQYF.

Only a few counts were recorded for this clonotype. The V call is TRBV28, the J call TRBJ2-7; 12 bases agree with TRBD2. V lost 6 bases, J lost 3 bases, and 6 bases stayed unmatched. Per the germline V gene, CDR1 is MDHEN and CDR2 is SYDVKM. The CDR3 loop spans 15 amino acids. The CDR3 loop is CASRVTSGRNYEQYF. DNA for the CDR3: TGTGCCAGCAGAGTCACTAGCGGGAGGAACTACGAGCAGTACTTC.

This clonotype was counted at least ten times. The V and J genes are TRBV10-3 and TRBJ1-5; 7 bases map to TRBD1. The trim removed 9 bases at V and 3 bases at J, leaving 2 bases unmatched. CDR1 is ENHRY, CDR2 SYGVKD, per germline. The CDR3 is 12 amino acids. CDR3 nucleotide sequence: TGTGCCATGGGACAGATCAATCAGCCCCAGCATTTT. Translation gives CAMGQINQPQHF.

The genes are TRBV19 and TRBJ1-3; D call uncertain. This CDR3 is 13 amino acids long. The germline V gene has CDR1 LNHDA and CDR2 SQIVND (reference sequence). The V end was cut by 3 bases, the J end by 5 bases, with 8 bases between. CDR3 DNA: TGTGCCAGTAGTATGAGGGTAAGAAACACCATATATTTT. Translated: CASSMRVRNTIYF.

As concerns this clonotype: Because it lacks the conserved phenylalanine or tryptophan at the end, this CDR3 is likely a read error. This CDR3 is CASSLTGGNRPYEQYL. Here the CDR3 DNA reads TGTGCCAGCAGCTTAACGGGAGGGAATAGGCCCTACGAGCAGTACTTA. The rearrangement joins TRBV7-8 to TRBJ2-7; 8 positions agree with TRBD2. This CDR3 contains 16 residues. Germline CDR1 SGHVS, CDR2 FQNEAQ. V trimming: 2 bases; J trimming: 2 bases; junction bases outside the gene matches: 8.